Below are 7 T cell receptor beta chains sequenced from a single sample in a study of blood T cell repertoires in COVID-19. Here immunoSEQ multiplex PCR was the method, and the copy in TCRdb shows in-frame clones only, minus some. The data show about 130,000 clones, about 85% seen once. The sequenced material came from peripheral blood. These receptors were obtained from a woman aged 80 or over with acute or convalescent COVID-19.

The chain is built from TRBV13 and TRBJ2-2, with a possible D match to TRBD2 (5 bases). V lost 3 bases, J lost 5 bases, and 16 bases lay in between. CDR3 length: 16 residues. The germline V gene has CDR1 PRHDT and CDR2 FYEKMQ (reference sequence). CDR3 loop: CASSLRAKRLTGELFF. The CDR3 region has the DNA TGTGCCAGCAGCTTGAGGGCCAAGCGTTTGACCGGGGAGCTGTTTTTT.

V is TRBV5-6 and J is TRBJ2-2; 8 nucleotides match TRBD1. The CDR3 extends over 14 amino acids. CDR1 is SGHDT and CDR2 is YYEEEE in the germline V gene. V was pared by 6 bases and J by 4 bases, with 5 bases of the junction left unmatched. CDR3 coding DNA: TGTGCCAGCAAGACAGGGGCGGGCACCGGGGAGCTGTTTTTT. It translates to CASKTGAGTGELFF.

The V gene is TRBV18, the J gene TRBJ1-4, with no clear D. The germline V and J ends were trimmed by 6 bases and 1 base, with 12 bases remaining between them. Looked up from germline, CDR1 is KGHSH and CDR2 is LQKENI. The CDR3 totals 15 residues. Here the CDR3 DNA reads TGTGCCAGCTCCCGGGTTACGGGAACTAATGAAAAACTGTTTTTT. Encoded protein: CASSRVTGTNEKLFF.

This chain joins TRBV7-3 and TRBJ2-2, with TRBD1 matching 8 bases. The length of the CDR3 is 16 residues. Germline V gene data show CDR1 as SGHTA and CDR2 as FQGTGA. The trim removed 5 bases at V and 6 bases at J, leaving 11 bases unmatched. CDR3 DNA sequence: TGTGCCAGCAGCCCCAGGGGTCAGGGGGCTTCCGGGGAGCTGTTTTTT. Translation: CASSPRGQGASGELFF.

This clone appeared once. This chain connects TRBV13 to TRBJ1-2, with a weak D call TRBD1 (5 bases). V gave up 8 bases and J gave up 4 bases, with 20 bases separating them. Germline V gene data show CDR1 as PRHDT and CDR2 as FYEKMQ (reference sequence). This CDR3 is 15 amino acids long. As DNA, the CDR3 is TGTGCCAGCCGCCCATCGGGGGGAAACCCCTATGGCTACACCTTC. Encoded protein: CASRPSGGNPYGYTF.

This clone was observed a single time. The V gene is TRBV19, the J gene TRBJ1-1, with a possible D match to TRBD1 (6 bases). Germline lookup yields CDR1 LNHDA and CDR2 SQIVND (reference sequence). V was clipped by 4 bases and J by 1 base, with 10 bases between them. The length of the CDR3 is 14 residues. CDR3 sequence (DNA): TGTGCCAGTAGTAAAGGACAGAAGAACACTGAAGCTTTCTTT. Translating it yields CASSKGQKNTEAFF.

The chain links TRBV11-2 to TRBJ2-2; possible D gene TRBD2, 7 bases. V was trimmed by 5 bases and J by 5 bases, leaving 15 bases between them. CDR3 length: 15 amino acids. Germline CDR1 and CDR2: SGHAT and FQNNGV. The CDR3 loop reads CASSVGGVNTGELFF. In DNA form, the CDR3 reads TGTGCCAGCAGCGTAGGGGGGGTGAATACCGGGGAGCTGTTTTTT.